The 26 T cell receptor beta chains given below trace back to one sample, sequenced in a study of tumor-infiltrating lymphocytes in primary liver carcinoma (dated by TCRdb to the late 2010s). TCRdb lists the instrument as Illumina HiSeq 2500. Using a constant-region primer and ProtoScript II reverse transcriptase, TCRbeta-specific cDNA was reverse-transcribed from roughly 500 ng total RNA. TCRbeta libraries were built with three nested multiplex PCR rounds, a slightly modified ARM-PCR procedure. Each of the first two PCR rounds ran for nine to ten cycles and used multiplex TRBV1-TRBV30 forward primers together with a Cbeta reverse primer. The raw public reads went through TCRdb reprocessing: fastp at Q25, MiXCR clone calling, in-frame beta chains kept. For every CDR3 protein sequence, its rows merge into one entry that carries the most common genes and DNA. This sample lists 50,000 to 70,000 distinct CDR3 sequences; just over 70% were detected once. The ten largest clones take up roughly three fifths of the sample.

Total RNA and DNA were co-extracted from approximately 20-30 mg of bulk tissue with the AllPrep DNA/RNA mini kit, without cell sorting. Sequencing used liver tumor tissue from sampling region 2. In the paper's terms, the cell subset or site label means: tumor region T2, inferior pole. All receptors derive from a man aged 40-55 years with primary liver carcinoma and hepatitis B virus infection.

In its sample, this clonotype was seen many times. V usage is TRBV6-5 and J usage is TRBJ2-2; unclear D gene. Germline CDR1 is MNHEY and CDR2 is SVGAGI. The CDR3 runs to 14 residues. V lost 6 bases, J lost 2 bases, and 10 bases lay in between. The CDR3 nucleotides read TGTGCCAGCAGGAGGAGATTAAACACCGGGGAGCTGTTTTTT. Protein: CASRRRLNTGELFF.

The chain is built from TRBV12-5 and TRBJ2-1; 8 bases fit TRBD1. Germline V CDR1 and CDR2: LGHNT, FRNRAP. There are 14 residues in the CDR3. With V trimmed by 5 bases and J by 5 bases, 5 bases remained unmatched. This CDR3 is CASGQDRVNNEQFF. CDR3 in DNA: TGTGCTAGTGGTCAGGACAGGGTTAACAATGAGCAGTTCTTC.

This clonotype was detected a few times. The junction departs from germline at one end; a sequencing error may be responsible. The chain recombines TRBV4-2 with TRBJ2-7; D not certain. Germline lookup yields CDR1 LGHNA and CDR2 YNFKEQ. The CDR3 sequence is 15 residues long. CDR3 loop: CDSSQAWRGSYEHYF. CDR3 bases: TGTGACAGCAGCCAAGCATGGCGCGGATCCTACGAGCACTACTTC.

A remark on this clonotype: Germline is not matched at one junction end, which may reflect a read error. This chain links TRBV15 with TRBJ2-7, with 8 bases that match TRBD1. CDR3 length: 13 amino acids. CDR1 is LNHNV and CDR2 is YYDKDF in the germline V gene (reference sequence). CDR3 loop: CAIGQGDLYEQNF. In DNA form, the CDR3 reads TGTGCCATCGGACAGGGTGACCTCTACGAGCAGAACTTC.

Comment on this clonotype: At one boundary the junction diverges from the germline segment, which might be a read error. Here the CDR3 reads CASSPIGTDSYDEQFF. The CDR3, as DNA: TGTGCCAGCAGCCCAATAGGGACGGACTCCTACGATGAGCAGTTCTTC. The genes are TRBV28 and TRBJ2-1, with D perhaps given as TRBD1 or TRBD2 (5 bases each). Germline CDR1 MDHEN, CDR2 SYDVKM. This CDR3 spans 16 amino acids.

The chain recombines TRBV5-6 with TRBJ2-5; TRBD1 aligns across 7 bases. V lost 4 bases to trimming and J lost 2 bases; unmatched junction nucleotides: 14. The CDR3 spans 17 residues. Per the germline V gene, CDR1 is SGHDT and CDR2 is YYEEEE. CDR3 nucleotides: TGTGCCAGCAGCAGCCCGACCGGGACAGTGAAGCAAGAGACCCAGTACTTC. Translation: CASSSPTGTVKQETQYF.

On this clonotype: The junction differs from germline at one of its ends, possibly a read error. The CDR3 here is CASSYPGDGYKEQFF. CDR3 coding DNA: TGTGCCAGCAGTTACCCGGGAGACGGGTACAAAGAGCAGTTCTTC. The chain is built from TRBV6-6 and TRBJ2-1; maybe TRBD2 (6 bases). Germline V lookup: CDR1 MNHNY, CDR2 SVGAGI (reference sequence). The CDR3 consists of 15 residues.

A word on this clonotype: The conserved closing phenylalanine or tryptophan is absent in this CDR3, likely reflecting a read error. The limits of the CDR3 on the DNA are not certain, so only TCRdb's listed CDR3 is given. The rearrangement uses TRBV5-6 and TRBJ2-7; the D call in the table, TRBD2, was not verified against the DNA. The CDR3 spans 13 amino acids, including both terminal residues. The germline CDR1 and CDR2 sequences are SGHDT and YYEEEE. The chain's CDR3 is CASSAGTSWEHYI.

As concerns this clonotype: As the CDR3 is not closed by the conserved phenylalanine or tryptophan, this likely results from a read error. V is TRBV14 and J is TRBJ1-1; D is uncertain. Germline CDR1 is SGHDN and CDR2 is FVKESK. Trimming removed 4 bases at V and 4 bases at J, with 16 bases between. The CDR3 contains 15 residues. The CDR3 spells CASSPRLRVGTEAFC. Written as DNA, the CDR3 is TGTGCCAGCAGCCCCAGACTTAGGGTAGGCACTGAAGCTTTCTGT.

About this clonotype: The germline gene is not matched at one end of the junction; a read error may be the cause. This chain connects TRBV6-2 or TRBV6-3 to TRBJ2-7; D gene uncertain. The germline CDR1 and CDR2 sequences are MNHEY and SVGEGT. The CDR3 is 12 amino acids. CDR3 coding DNA: TGTGCCGGCAGTTTTAACAGCTGCGAGCAGTACTTC. Translated, it gives CAGSFNSCEQYF.

This chain joins TRBV6-5 and TRBJ2-2; D unclear. Germline lookup yields CDR1 MNHEY and CDR2 SVGAGI. The V gene lost 3 bases and the J gene lost 8 bases, with 13 bases spanning the gap. This CDR3 has 14 amino acids. The chain's CDR3 is CASSYWSLTGELFF. CDR3 nucleotide sequence: TGTGCCAGCAGTTATTGGAGTCTTACAGGGGAGCTGTTTTTT.

The J gene is TRBJ2-1, the V gene TRBV29-1; 9 bases align to TRBD2. This CDR3 contains 15 residues. The V gene's germline CDR1 is SQVTM and CDR2 ANQGSEA. The chain's CDR3 is CSDGLAGGFYNEQFF. The CDR3 DNA is TGCAGTGATGGACTCGCGGGAGGGTTCTACAATGAGCAGTTCTTC.

A single count supports this clonotype. One end of the junction does not line up with germline, which may come from a read error. The genes are TRBV10-3 and TRBJ2-1, with D maybe TRBD2 (6 bases). In germline, CDR1 is ENHRY, CDR2 SYGVKD. CDR3 size: 14 residues. The CDR3 coding sequence is TGTGCGATCAGTGACTCCGGGACTTCAAATGAGCAGTTCTTC. It specifies CAISDSGTSNEQFF.

This clonotype appeared a single time. A read error may produce the germline difference seen at one junction end. The J gene is TRBJ2-4, the V gene TRBV5-1, with 9 bases aligning to TRBD1. CDR3 size: 17 residues. Germline V lookup: CDR1 SGHRS, CDR2 YFSETQ. DNA of the CDR3: TGCGCCAGCAGCTTGGGTGGGACAGGGATAGTCAAACACATTCAGTACTTC. Protein sequence: CASSLGGTGIVKHIQYF.

The chain recombines TRBV4-1 with TRBJ2-7; a possible D gene is TRBD2 (5 bases). CDR1 MGHRA and CDR2 YSYEKL come from the germline V gene. Trimming cost V 3 bases and J 5 bases, with 17 bases left between them. This CDR3 spans 15 amino acids. The CDR3, as DNA: TGCGCCAGCAGCCATGATCGGGAACATGGACACGAGCAGTACTTC. The encoded protein is CASSHDREHGHEQYF.

This clonotype was seen only a few times. The rearrangement uses TRBV12-3 or TRBV12-4 and TRBJ2-7, with 12 bases identical to TRBD1. The CDR3 is 17 residues long. Trimming removed 3 bases from V and 8 bases from J; junction bases left unmatched: 14. DNA of the CDR3: TGTGCCAGCAGTTTGAGAGGGCTGGGGACAGGGGGCGCCAAGCAGTACTTC. Its protein is CASSLRGLGTGGAKQYF.

The CDR3 loop reads CASSYRTSGRANEQFF. The CDR3 nucleotides read TGTGCCAGCAGTTACCGGACTAGCGGGAGGGCCAACGAGCAGTTCTTC. The chain employs TRBV6-5 and TRBJ2-1, with 15 bases fitting TRBD2. There are 16 residues in the CDR3. The germline V gene has CDR1 MNHEY and CDR2 SVGAGI. V was pared by 2 bases and J by 10 bases, with 6 bases of the junction left unmatched.

This clonotype was observed many times. This chain connects TRBV12-3 or TRBV12-4 to TRBJ1-3; D gene ambiguous. The CDR3 sequence is 10 residues long. V lost 8 bases to trimming and J lost 7 bases, with 6 bases between them. Here the CDR3 DNA reads TGTGCCAGCTCGGCGAACACCATATATTTT. Protein: CASSANTIYF.

This CDR3 reads CASRPNVLTQYF. The CDR3 DNA sequence: TGTGCCAGCAGACCCAATGTCTTAACGCAGTATTTT. The chain recombines TRBV6-2 or TRBV6-3 with TRBJ2-3; D uncertain. Germline CDR1 MNHEY, CDR2 SVGEGT. This CDR3 region has 12 residues. The V end lost 6 bases, the J end lost 9 bases, and 13 bases lay between the germline ends.

With respect to this clonotype: The CDR3 end shows no conserved phenylalanine or tryptophan, and so a read error is likely. V usage is TRBV29-1 and J usage is TRBJ2-3; the match to TRBD1 covers 7 bases. Losses at the gene ends were 5 bases for V and 4 bases for J; bases not matched to a gene: 9. From germline, CDR1 is SQVTM and CDR2 ANQGSEA. The CDR3 contains 14 residues. The CDR3 coding sequence is TGCAGCGTTTCCGGGACAGAGGCGTCAGATACGCAGTATTCT. Translating gives CSVSGTEASDTQYS.

Comment on this clonotype: Since the CDR3 does not end with the conserved phenylalanine or tryptophan, this likely comes from a read error. The V and J genes are TRBV29-1 and TRBJ2-7; D is possibly TRBD1 (6 bases). V lost 6 bases to trimming and J lost 0 bases, with 12 bases between them. Germline-derived CDR1 and CDR2 are SQVTM and ANQGSEA. This CDR3 comprises 13 residues. The CDR3 region is CSVDSQGSYEQYS. CDR3 in DNA: TGCAGCGTGGACTCACAGGGCTCCTACGAGCAGTACTCC.

As concerns this clonotype: One end of the junction does not line up with germline, which may come from a read error. The gene calls are TRBV11-2 and TRBJ2-7, with D possibly TRBD2 on 6 matching bases. Germline-derived CDR1 and CDR2 are SGHAT and FQNNGV. This CDR3 is built from 13 residues. The chain's CDR3 is CTSSLGRGYEQYF. Here the CDR3 DNA reads TGTACCAGCAGCTTAGGGCGGGGCTATGAACAGTACTTC.

This clonotype occurred many times. The chain recombines TRBV6-2 or TRBV6-3 with TRBJ1-5, with D uncertain. Germline V gene sequence: CDR1 MNHEY, CDR2 SVGEGT. With 6 bases removed from V and 5 bases from J, the gap between germline ends came to 8 bases. The CDR3 runs to 12 residues. The CDR3 loop reads CASSLTDQPQHF. CDR3 coding DNA: TGTGCCAGCAGCCTTACCGATCAGCCCCAGCATTTT.

To note about this clonotype: Its ends do not fully match the called genes, so a read error is possible. J is TRBJ2-7 and V is TRBV10-2; D gene uncertain. Germline V lookup: CDR1 WSHSY, CDR2 SAAADI. The CDR3 is 13 residues long. The DNA for the CDR3 is TGCACCAGCCATAACGGCAACTCCTACGAGCAGTACTTC. As protein: CTSHNGNSYEQYF.

There are a few counts of this clonotype. This rearrangement joins TRBV6-6 to TRBJ2-7; 7 bases map to TRBD1. The germline V gene encodes CDR1 MNHNY and CDR2 SVGAGI (reference sequence). This CDR3 is 15 amino acids long. Trimming at V came to 5 bases and at J to 3 bases, leaving 10 bases not matched to a gene. The CDR3 loop reads CASSPRQGPFYEQYF. The CDR3 DNA is TGTGCCAGCAGTCCGCGACAGGGACCGTTCTACGAGCAGTACTTC.

This clonotype occurred a few times. The chain couples TRBV12-3 or TRBV12-4 to TRBJ2-2, with D perhaps matching TRBD1 or TRBD2 (5 bases each). The CDR3 spans 15 residues. Trimming shortened V by 4 bases and J by 8 bases, and 17 bases separated the two germline ends. Written as DNA, the CDR3 is TGTGCCAGCAGTTCAGTTCTGGGGCGCGGGGGGGAGCTGTTTTTT. Translated, it gives CASSSVLGRGGELFF.